This TCR beta chain came from a study of shared clonotypes between healthy human individuals. Assay: immunoSEQ multiplex PCR; the TCRdb copy retains only in-frame clones and omits some. Of more than 2 million clones in the sample, around 95% were seen once. V lost 5 bases to trimming and J lost 0 bases, with 11 bases between them. Germline loops: CDR1 MNHEY, CDR2 SVGAGI. This CDR3 has 15 amino acids. Sequencing used naive CD4+ T cells sorted from blood. Subset meaning: CD45RA+ positively selected. This sequence originates from a man aged 18 to 29 in good health. The chain employs TRBV6-5 and TRBJ1-3; weak D call: TRBD1 (5 bases). The CDR3 coding sequence is TGTGCCAGCAGTCGTTCGACAGCCTCTGGAAACACCATATATTTT. Protein sequence: CASSRSTASGNTIYF.